This note documents a single T cell receptor beta chain sequence. This sample is drawn from a study of blood T cell repertoires in COVID-19. Background on the study: Sources were T cells, B-cell-depleted T cells, or PBMCs; the material itself was cDNA or gDNA.

Authors' processing steps: Quantification of nucleated cells was approximated via reference gene primer amplification. The repertoire was sequenced with immunoSEQ multiplex PCR; TCRdb's copy has only in-frame clones and lacks some. D and trimming were read from the DNA, whereas the V and J calls and clone size are those reported in that table. The sample has approximately 210,000 clones, around nine tenths seen once. The ends were cut back, 5 bases at V and 3 bases at J, with 17 bases in the middle. This CDR3 has 15 amino acids. Per germline, CDR1 MNHEY and CDR2 SVGEGT. Participants, about 18 to 90 years old, spanned about two dozen US areas.

V gene TRBV6-2 or TRBV6-3 combines with J gene TRBJ2-7, with D perhaps TRBD2 (6 bases). This sequence was found in a woman in her forties or fifties with acute COVID-19. Sequenced input: PBMCs or T cells enriched from blood (not recorded which). The CDR3 nucleotides are TGTGCCAGCAGTACGGTATGGCGGGAAAACTACGAGCAGTACTTC. It encodes CASSTVWRENYEQYF.